A selection of T cell receptor beta chains follows, all from one sample in a study of blood T cell repertoires in COVID-19. TCRdb's copy holds only in-frame clones and misses some; the assay was immunoSEQ multiplex PCR. The data contain fewer than 40,000 clones, around 90% of them singletons. Specimen: peripheral blood. These receptors were taken from a human donor in a cohort sampled during active COVID-19. CDR3s include the opening cysteine and the closing phenylalanine or tryptophan. The order of the fields is V gene, CDR3 length, J gene, CDR3 protein.

TRBV24-1	13	TRBJ2-3	CATSDQTRPTQYF
TRBV6-6	14	TRBJ1-2	CASMGDITNYGYTF
TRBV5-5	15	TRBJ2-7	CASSLDRALSYEQYF
TRBV21-1	12	TRBJ1-2	CASSNPGYGYTF
TRBV24-1	13	TRBJ2-1	CATSLAGGNEQFF
TRBV27	17	TRBJ1-1	CASSSRTGGRLSTEAFF
TRBV7-9	12	TRBJ2-7	CASSRASREQYF
TRBV18	15	TRBJ2-7	CASSPPAGLSYEQYF
TRBV9	15	TRBJ1-6	CASSVQGSTNSPLHF
TRBV12-3/TRBV12-4	13	TRBJ1-5	CASTPAGGQPQHF
TRBV6-4	16	TRBJ1-3	CASSDFDIHSGNTIYF
TRBV18	14	TRBJ1-3	CASSPAASGNTIYF
TRBV11-2	17	TRBJ2-5	CASSLVLAGYSQETQYF
TRBV3-1/TRBV3-2	16	TRBJ2-7	CASSPGLGQGDYEQYF
TRBV6-5	15	TRBJ1-2	CASSFGQGALRGYTF
TRBV6-5	14	TRBJ2-7	CASSAGTTTYEQYF
TRBV19	13	TRBJ1-2	CASSIDRGYGYTF
TRBV3-1/TRBV3-2	17	TRBJ1-6	CASSQDPPTDYNSPLHF
TRBV9	16	TRBJ1-1	CASSAPSKGGITEAFF
TRBV6-6	15	TRBJ2-1	CASSYPGGRAGEQFF
TRBV7-2	11	TRBJ1-1	CASSLGAMTFF
TRBV6-4	14	TRBJ2-1	CASSDGGLYNEQFF
TRBV27	15	TRBJ2-7	CASSGGGQGSYEQYF
TRBV27	13	TRBJ2-7	CASSLRGSHEQYF
TRBV19	11	TRBJ1-3	CASRWANTIYF
TRBV29-1	15	TRBJ2-3	CSGTGSTLGTDTQYF
TRBV10-3	12	TRBJ2-7	CAISVRVDEQYF
TRBV4-1	17	TRBJ2-1	CASSQGGTSGRAGEQFF
TRBV6-6	13	TRBJ1-6	CASSTGVSSPLHF
TRBV30	19	TRBJ2-2	CAWFAGGASGRRSTGELFF
TRBV4-1	15	TRBJ1-2	CARSQGGGRVNGYTF
TRBV12-5	16	TRBJ1-5	CASGSTGKLGNQPQHF
TRBV19	16	TRBJ1-1	CASSYAGTAMNTEAFF
TRBV5-5	17	TRBJ1-1	CASSLGLLQGLNTEAFF
TRBV14	16	TRBJ2-7	CASSLMTGGLSYEQYF
TRBV28	16	TRBJ2-1	CASSLRRGTTYNEQFF
TRBV4-1	12	TRBJ2-7	CASSQDRRGLYF
TRBV7-2	13	TRBJ2-3	CASSPGQADTQYF
TRBV5-1	14	TRBJ1-5	CASSWSGGNQPQHF
TRBV5-1	15	TRBJ2-5	CASSFTTGGEETQYF
TRBV6-5	16	TRBJ2-1	CASSYLGRGSYNEQFF
TRBV7-2	13	TRBJ2-2	CASSSTRGGELFF
TRBV27	17	TRBJ2-2	CASSTLLAEPSTGELFF
TRBV29-1	15	TRBJ2-2	CSVDGPGGGTGELFF
TRBV5-1	14	TRBJ2-7	CASSLWTEANEQYF